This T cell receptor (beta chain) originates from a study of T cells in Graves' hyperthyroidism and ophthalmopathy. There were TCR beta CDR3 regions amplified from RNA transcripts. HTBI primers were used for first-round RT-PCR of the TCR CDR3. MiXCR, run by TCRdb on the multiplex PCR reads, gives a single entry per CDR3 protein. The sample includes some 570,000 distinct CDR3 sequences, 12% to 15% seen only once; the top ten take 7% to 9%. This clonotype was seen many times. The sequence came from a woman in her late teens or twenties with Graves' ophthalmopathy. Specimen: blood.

CDR3 sequence reads: CASSPMTASYEQYF. The CDR3, as DNA: TGTGCCAGCAGCCCTATGACAGCTAGCTACGAGCAGTACTTC. The genes are TRBV7-2 and TRBJ2-7; D is perhaps TRBD1 (5 bases). Trimming left V 5 bases short and J 3 bases short, with 14 bases between. The CDR3 is 14 amino acids. The germline V gene has CDR1 SGHTA and CDR2 FQGNSA.